The TCR beta chain described here comes from a study of OX40 agonist ivuxolimab in advanced cancers. On the study more broadly: Treatment of patients was with ivuxolimab, an agonistic anti-OX40 (CD134) antibody.

The germline gives CDR1 MNHEY, CDR2 SMNVEV (reference sequence). V dropped 6 bases and J dropped 3; count of bases not matched to a gene: 7. The CDR3 runs to 15 residues. TCRdb's table, derived via immunoSEQ multiplex PCR, lists solely in-frame clones and lacks some. The sample includes about 80,000 clones, 80% to 90% of them seen just once. In the case of this clone: What it binds is not known.

Study-level results: The study did not work out the antigen specificity of the expanded peripheral T cells. More expanded clones were found, on average, in CD8+ than in CD4+ T cells.

This TCR was sampled from an adult with an advanced solid tumor such as melanoma, head and neck, liver or kidney cancer. The material sequenced was CD4+ or CD8+ T cells sorted from blood, taken in a trial of the OX40 agonist ivuxolimab. The chain has TRBV27 and TRBJ2-1, with TRBD1 identical over 8 bases. CDR3 sequence reads: CASRLTGGFYNEQFF. CDR3 sequence (DNA): TGTGCCAGCAGACTCACAGGGGGTTTCTACAATGAGCAGTTCTTC.